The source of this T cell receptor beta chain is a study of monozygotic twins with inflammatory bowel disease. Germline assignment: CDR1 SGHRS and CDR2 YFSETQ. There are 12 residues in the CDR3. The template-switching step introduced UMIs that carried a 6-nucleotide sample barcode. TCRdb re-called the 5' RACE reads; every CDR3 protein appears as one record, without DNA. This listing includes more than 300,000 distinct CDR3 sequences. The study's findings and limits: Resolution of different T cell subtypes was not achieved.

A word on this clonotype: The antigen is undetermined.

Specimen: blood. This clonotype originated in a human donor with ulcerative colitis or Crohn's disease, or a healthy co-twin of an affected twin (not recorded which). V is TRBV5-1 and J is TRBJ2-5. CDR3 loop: CASSLTQETQYF.